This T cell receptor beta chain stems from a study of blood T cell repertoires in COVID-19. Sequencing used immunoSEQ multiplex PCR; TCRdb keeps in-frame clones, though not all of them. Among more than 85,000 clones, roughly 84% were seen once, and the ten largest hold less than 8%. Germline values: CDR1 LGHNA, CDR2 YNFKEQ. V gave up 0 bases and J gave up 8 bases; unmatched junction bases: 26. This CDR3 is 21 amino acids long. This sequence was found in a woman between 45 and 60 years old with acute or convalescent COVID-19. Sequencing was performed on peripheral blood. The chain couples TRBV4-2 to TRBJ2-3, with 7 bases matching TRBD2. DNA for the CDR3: TGTGCCAGCAGCCAAGATGGGTATAGCGGGCTGAGTAGGAAGAATGCAGGTACGCAGTATTTT. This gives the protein CASSQDGYSGLSRKNAGTQYF.